These 20 T cell receptor beta chains were sequenced from one sample in a study of shared clonotypes between healthy human individuals. Assay: immunoSEQ multiplex PCR; the TCRdb copy retains only in-frame clones and omits some. The sample lists 1.6 million or so clones; about 98.5% were seen once. Sequencing was done on a sample of naive CD4+ T cells sorted from blood. Documented subset: CD45RA+ positively selected. The receptors were gathered from a man aged 25 to 45 in good health.

The rearrangement links TRBV5-4 to TRBJ2-1; TRBD1 matches at 7 bases. V lost 0 bases and J lost 6; bases outside the gene matches: 3. The CDR3 length is 14 residues. CDR1 and CDR2 (germline): SGHNT, YYREEE (reference sequence). The CDR3 DNA reads TGTGCCAGCAGCTTGGGGACAGGTCTCAATGAGCAGTTCTTC. This encodes CASSLGTGLNEQFF.

V is TRBV18 and J is TRBJ2-3, with D unresolved. The V gene's germline CDR1 is KGHSH and CDR2 LQKENI. The CDR3 sequence is 15 residues long. Deletions cut 0 bases from V and 0 bases from J, with 7 bases between. Written as DNA, the CDR3 is TGTGCCAGCTCACCACCGGCAGCTAGCACAGATACGCAGTATTTT. Translating it yields CASSPPAASTDTQYF.

The chain recombines TRBV14 with TRBJ2-1; 7 nucleotides align to TRBD2. With V trimmed by 4 bases and J by 2 bases, 17 bases remained unmatched. This CDR3 has 19 amino acids. Germline V gene sequence: CDR1 SGHDN, CDR2 FVKESK. The CDR3 loop is CASSPNSLGGGRAYNEQFF. In nucleotides, the CDR3 is TGTGCCAGCAGCCCAAACTCGCTTGGGGGGGGTCGGGCCTACAATGAGCAGTTCTTC.

In regard to this clone: The identical CDR3 is also encoded by other nucleotide sequences in the sample. The gene calls are TRBV6-5 and TRBJ2-7; TRBD2 matches 9 bases. Germline trimming cut 0 bases from V and 2 bases from J; bases unmatched to any gene: 2. Per germline, CDR1 MNHEY and CDR2 SVGAGI. This CDR3 contains 15 residues. DNA for the CDR3: TGTGCCAGCAGTTACTCGGGACTAGCCCCCTACGAGCAGTACTTC. It is translated as CASSYSGLAPYEQYF.

The chain links TRBV28 to TRBJ1-5, with D unclear. V dropped 3 bases and J dropped 7 bases, with 7 bases sitting between them. This CDR3 is built from 12 residues. The germline V gene has CDR1 MDHEN and CDR2 SYDVKM. The CDR3 sequence is CASSFVQQPQHF. The CDR3 DNA follows: TGTGCCAGCAGTTTCGTGCAGCAGCCCCAGCATTTT.

In DNA, the CDR3 is TGTGCCAGCAGCTTAGGAGTGGCGGCTATGAACACTGAAGCTTTCTTT. It codes for CASSLGVAAMNTEAFF. This sequence joins TRBV7-6 and TRBJ1-1, with D unclear. Trimming cost V 1 base and J 0 bases, with 12 bases left between them. This CDR3 comprises 16 residues. Germline CDR1 and CDR2: SGHVS and FNYEAQ.

The chain is built from TRBV4-1 and TRBJ2-5; D might be TRBD1 (5 bases). The CDR3 sequence is 16 residues long. Germline CDR1 MGHRA, CDR2 YSYEKL. The germline V and J ends were trimmed by 0 bases and 7 bases, with 18 bases remaining between them. The CDR3 is CASSQDGRTRVGTQYF. The CDR3 coding sequence is TGCGCCAGCAGCCAAGATGGCAGGACCAGGGTAGGGACCCAGTACTTC.

Note on this clone: An end of the junction does not agree with germline; a read error may underlie this. The chain is built from TRBV4-1 and TRBJ1-2; D remains unclear. Germline CDR1 and CDR2: MGHRA and YSYEKL. The length of the CDR3 is 15 residues. In DNA form, the CDR3 reads TGCGCCAGCAGCCAAGTCTTTGAGTACGAGGGTTCCCATAACTTC. Residues: CASSQVFEYEGSHNF.

Details on this clone: Additional DNA sequences in this sample encode the identical CDR3. The J gene is TRBJ2-3, the V gene TRBV11-2; D remains ambiguous. The germline V and J ends were trimmed by 5 bases and 1 base, with 4 bases remaining between them. CDR3 length equals 12 residues. CDR1 SGHAT and CDR2 FQNNGV come from the germline V gene. The CDR3: CASSPGTDTQYF. As DNA, the CDR3 is TGTGCCAGCAGCCCTGGCACAGATACGCAGTATTTT.

The rearrangement uses TRBV28 and TRBJ2-1, with 15 positions matching TRBD2. The junction had 8 bases not matched to a gene; V was cut back by 2 bases and J by 3 bases. Germline-derived CDR1 and CDR2 are MDHEN and SYDVKM. There are 19 residues in the CDR3. In DNA form, the CDR3 reads TGTGCCAGCAGTTTAGAGCCCGGGACTAGCGGGAGGTTCTACAATGAGCAGTTCTTC. Protein product: CASSLEPGTSGRFYNEQFF.

The genes are TRBV5-1 and TRBJ2-1, with D possibly being TRBD2 (6 bases). The CDR3 consists of 14 residues. Per the germline V gene, CDR1 is SGHRS and CDR2 is YFSETQ. Trimming left V 4 bases short and J 5 bases short, with 13 bases between. This CDR3 reads CASSPQGGDNEQFF. CDR3 nucleotides: TGCGCCAGCAGCCCCCAAGGAGGGGACAATGAGCAGTTCTTC.

The V and J genes are TRBV5-6 and TRBJ2-5, with D uncertain. Germline V gene lookup returns CDR1 SGHDT and CDR2 YYEEEE. V was clipped by 2 bases and J by 9 bases, with 8 bases between them. This CDR3 is 11 amino acids long. CDR3 DNA sequence: TGTGCCAGCAGCTTTCGGCAAGCCCAGTACTTC. It codes for CASSFRQAQYF.

J is TRBJ2-2 and V is TRBV9; 14 nucleotides agree with TRBD2. There are 17 residues in the CDR3. V shed 4 bases, J shed 8 bases, and the junction held 10 bases outside the gene matches. The V gene's germline CDR1 is SGDLS and CDR2 YYNGEE. CDR3 coding DNA: TGTGCCAGCAGCCTGACTAGCGGGAGGGCCTCTAGTGGGGAGCTGTTTTTT. Encoded protein: CASSLTSGRASSGELFF. Supplemented by reference TRBV9 and TRBJ2-2, the full variable domain reads DSGVTQTPKHLITATGQRVTLRCSPRSGDLSVYWYQQSLDQGLQFLIQYYNGEERAKGNILERFSAQQFPDLHSELNLSSLELGDSALYFCASSLTSGRASSGELFFGEGSRLTVL.

This rearrangement joins TRBV9 to TRBJ2-1, with D unclear. Germline CDR1 and CDR2: SGDLS and YYNGEE. Between the trimmed V and J ends, which lost 4 bases and 6 bases, there was a span of 11 bases. The CDR3 runs to 13 residues. The CDR3 DNA reads TGTGCCAGCAGCAATAGCCCCCGCAATGAGCAGTTCTTC. Translating it yields CASSNSPRNEQFF.

A single count supports this clone. The chain employs TRBV15 and TRBJ1-4; D gene uncertain. V was cut by 5 bases and J by 2 bases, with 6 bases left in between. The CDR3 length is 13 residues. Germline values: CDR1 LNHNV, CDR2 YYDKDF (reference sequence). The CDR3 sequence is CATSARTNEKLFF. DNA for the CDR3: TGTGCCACCAGCGCGCGCACTAATGAAAAACTGTTTTTT.

The chain is built from TRBV5-1 and TRBJ2-3; D is possibly TRBD2 (7 bases). The CDR3 has 16 amino acids. Trimming took 2 bases from V and 2 from J, leaving 15 bases between them. Germline values: CDR1 SGHRS, CDR2 YFSETQ. The CDR3 DNA sequence: TGCGCCAGCAGCTTCGCCCAGGCGGGGGCCACAGATACGCAGTATTTT. This translates into CASSFAQAGATDTQYF.

V is TRBV29-1 and J is TRBJ2-7; TRBD2 might be the D (6 bases). CDR1 and CDR2 (germline): SQVTM, ANQGSEA. V lost 6 bases, J lost 5 bases, and 17 bases lay in between. This CDR3 is built from 13 residues. The DNA of the CDR3 is TGCAGCGTGCGGGACTCGACGGCTGACGAGCAGTACTTC. It translates to CSVRDSTADEQYF.

The V gene is TRBV18, the J gene TRBJ2-1; 9 bases are shared with TRBD2. CDR3 size: 14 residues. Per the germline V gene, CDR1 is KGHSH and CDR2 is LQKENI. With 4 bases clipped from V and 5 bases from J, the junction kept 3 bases outside the gene matches. In DNA form, the CDR3 reads TGTGCCAGCTCACGGGTAGCGGGAGACAATGAGCAGTTCTTC. Amino acids: CASSRVAGDNEQFF.

The V gene is TRBV9, the J gene TRBJ2-1; 7 bases match TRBD2. The germline gives CDR1 SGDLS, CDR2 YYNGEE. Trimming removed 0 bases from V and 1 base from J; junction bases left unmatched: 10. This CDR3 has 18 residues. This chain's CDR3 is CASSVGSSGYGSYNEQFF. In DNA, the CDR3 is TGTGCCAGCAGCGTAGGGAGTAGCGGGTATGGTTCCTACAATGAGCAGTTCTTC.

This clone was observed a single time. In the same sample, other DNA sequences code for this CDR3. The CDR3 sequence: CASSFWGSNQPQHF. The CDR3 bases are TGTGCCAGCAGCTTCTGGGGGTCGAATCAGCCCCAGCATTTT. The chain employs TRBV7-2 and TRBJ1-5, with D maybe TRBD1 (5 bases). This CDR3 region has 14 residues. CDR1 is SGHTA, CDR2 FQGNSA, per germline. Trimming took off 3 bases at V and 4 bases at J, with 10 bases between the two ends.